Listed below are T cell receptor beta chains from one sample, sequenced in a study of cytomegalovirus exposure and HLA in healthy donors. Clones were read by immunoSEQ multiplex PCR, and TCRdb kept only the in-frame ones, dropping some. The ten most abundant clones cover roughly 1.7% of a sample with 130,000 or so clones. The specimen was PBMCs. The receptors were sampled from a man younger than 35 in good health and CMV-seronegative. The CDR3 runs from the conserved cysteine through the conserved F or W.

V gene	J gene	CDR3 protein
TRBV5-4	.	CASSPDPGQSYEQYF
TRBV5-1	TRBJ2-1	CASSSRQDSYNEQFF
TRBV11-2	TRBJ2-7	CASSLTDRGYEQYF
TRBV28	TRBJ2-6	CASRGGGSGANVLTF
TRBV13	TRBJ2-7	CASSLGATSGTTYEQYF
TRBV9	TRBJ2-6	CASSDRTGGLSGANVLTF
TRBV6-5	TRBJ1-1	CASRYAAGGTEAFF
TRBV19	TRBJ1-1	CASSDRGLGMAFF
TRBV9	TRBJ2-1	CASSFPDSYNEQFF
TRBV14	TRBJ2-1	CASSQDRREGLVF
TRBV7-2	TRBJ1-5	CASSEAAGFQPQHF
TRBV13	TRBJ2-5	CASSSGLAGASEQYF
TRBV7-3	TRBJ2-1	CASSPTSNEQFF
TRBV30	TRBJ2-5	CAWVRQGQETQYF
TRBV5-6	TRBJ1-4	CASSTSDRRNEKLFF
TRBV4-2	TRBJ1-1	CASSHPKQGGETEAFF
TRBV27	TRBJ2-7	CASSFGGGVSYEQYF
TRBV25-1	TRBJ2-1	CASSESGTSFHNEQFF
TRBV7-9	TRBJ2-2	CASSLVSNTGELFF
TRBV19	TRBJ1-1	CASSIGRLQNTEAFF
TRBV19	TRBJ2-3	CATTNREWRGDTQYF
TRBV7-9	TRBJ2-3	CASSSTSGAQPQYF
TRBV30	TRBJ2-4	CAWSVAGINQYF
TRBV15	.	CATSRDTGSYEQYF
TRBV18	TRBJ2-7	CASSPGNGGGYEQYF
TRBV6-4	TRBJ2-1	CATGTSEFNEQFF
TRBV29-1	TRBJ2-7	CSATTGSSYEQYF
TRBV19	TRBJ2-7	CASTQGQGLSYEQYF
TRBV7-3	TRBJ2-7	CASSPRERDYTNEQYF
TRBV9	TRBJ1-3	CASSATEGRVGGNTIYF
TRBV5-8	TRBJ1-4	CASSLVLLRQGALEKLFF
TRBV27	TRBJ2-3	CASSLRGGSDTQYF
TRBV6-1	TRBJ1-5	CASSVLNQPQHF
TRBV5-1	TRBJ1-4	CASSSTGPNEKLFF
TRBV5-1	TRBJ2-1	CASSSEGASYNEQFF
TRBV5-6	TRBJ1-6	CASSLMKGVRISPLHF
TRBV7-9	TRBJ1-1	CASSLGAYEAFF
TRBV7-2	TRBJ2-1	CASSLDTSGMGYNEQFF
TRBV5-6	TRBJ1-3	CASSSTYRVDGNTIYF
TRBV15	TRBJ1-2	CATSRGQETSHGYTF
TRBV19	TRBJ2-5	CASSTLAGRETQYF
TRBV13	TRBJ2-2	CASSLGLAGGIPNTGELFF
TRBV7-9	TRBJ2-1	CASSQNAGSYNEQFF
TRBV4-2	TRBJ2-1	CASSQEVRGLSYNEQFF
TRBV7-9	TRBJ2-3	CASNYWGADTQYF
TRBV7-3	TRBJ2-2	CASSLTGSRGNTGELFF
TRBV14	TRBJ2-7	CASSPRRVTGEQYF
TRBV10-3	TRBJ2-7	CAIRGQGWYEQYF
TRBV28	TRBJ1-2	CAVFPGGVYYGYTF
TRBV10-2	TRBJ1-1	CASTRGPGTEAFF
TRBV9	TRBJ2-2	CASTVGAGGGTGELFF
TRBV28	TRBJ1-3	CASSSPPGGNTIYF
TRBV29-1	TRBJ1-5	CSVRFDREDQPQHF